This TCR beta chain appears in the sequencing data of a study of shared clonotypes between healthy human individuals. Study-level background: CD8 memory received one plate per donor, CD8 naive two, CD4 memory three and CD4 naive three. Overall study findings and caveats: Incomplete sequencing of sorted subsets was indicated by rarefaction despite large depth.

Measured with immunoSEQ multiplex PCR; TCRdb has only the in-frame clones, and not every one. Of about 2.4 million clones in the sample, 93% were seen once. To note about this clone: Its antigen is not identified.

Deletions cut 3 bases from V and 5 bases from J, with 27 bases between. This CDR3 has 18 amino acids. In germline, CDR1 is SGHNT, CDR2 YYREEE (reference sequence). Sequencing was performed on naive CD4+ T cells from PBMCs. Sample subset: CD45RA+ positively selected. The sequence was obtained from a young man in good health. Some clones in this sample may be carry-over from other donors' samples. The chain joins TRBV5-4 to TRBJ2-7; maybe TRBD2 (5 bases). For the CDR3, the DNA is TGTGCCAGCAGCTCGATGAAACGAAGCGGCCGGAGTTCCCACGAGCAGTACTTC. Protein: CASSSMKRSGRSSHEQYF.